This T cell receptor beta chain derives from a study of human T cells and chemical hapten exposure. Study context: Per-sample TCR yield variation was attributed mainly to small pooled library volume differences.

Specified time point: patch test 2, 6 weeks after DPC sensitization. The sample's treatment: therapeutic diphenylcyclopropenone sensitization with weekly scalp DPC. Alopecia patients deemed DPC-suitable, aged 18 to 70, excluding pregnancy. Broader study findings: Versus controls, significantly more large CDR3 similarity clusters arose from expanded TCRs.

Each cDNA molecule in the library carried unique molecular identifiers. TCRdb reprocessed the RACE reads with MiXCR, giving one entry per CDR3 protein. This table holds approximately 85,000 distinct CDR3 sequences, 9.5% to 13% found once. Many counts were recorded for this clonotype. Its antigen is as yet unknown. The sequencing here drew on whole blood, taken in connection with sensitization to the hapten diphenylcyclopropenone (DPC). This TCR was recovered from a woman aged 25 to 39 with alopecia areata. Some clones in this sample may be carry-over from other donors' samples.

CDR3 sequence reads: CSASQSDRLNTEAFF. The DNA of the CDR3 is TGCAGTGCTAGTCAATCGGACAGACTGAACACTGAAGCTTTCTTT. V is TRBV20-1 and J is TRBJ1-1; perhaps TRBD1 as D (6 bases). Between the trimmed V and J ends, which lost 3 bases and 0 bases, there was a span of 14 bases. The germline V gene encodes CDR1 DFQATT and CDR2 SNEGSKA (reference sequence). The CDR3 consists of 15 residues.